This T cell receptor (beta chain) was sequenced during a study of CD8+ T cells in alopecia areata. Study background: Oral tofacitinib, 5 to 10 mg twice daily, was given in an open-label trial. The duration of tofacitinib was 6 to 18 months, with 6 months off drug afterward.

The treatment was: oral pan-JAK inhibitor, 5-10 mg twice daily. With regard to this clone: Its target is unknown.

V dropped 4 bases and J dropped 3; count of bases not matched to a gene: 9. CDR1 is SGHDT and CDR2 is YYEEEE in the germline V gene. The CDR3 extends over 15 amino acids. cDNA serving as the sequencing template came from extracted, reverse transcribed RNA. Profiling relied on immunoSEQ multiplex PCR, and the TCRdb table lists in-frame clones only, not all of them. The sample carries under 300,000 clones, 60% recorded once. Study conclusions and caveats: Across lesional scalp, and particularly alopecia totalis/universalis, clonality surpassed that of normal scalp.

This receptor was identified in a human donor with alopecia areata. This sample comprised CD4+ T cells sorted from blood, obtained at approximately week 51, from a patient treated with tofacitinib. V usage is TRBV5-6 and J usage is TRBJ1-2, with 7 positions matching TRBD1. The CDR3: CASSPNDRAYYGYTF. The DNA for the CDR3 is TGTGCCAGCAGCCCGAATGACAGGGCCTACTATGGCTACACCTTC.